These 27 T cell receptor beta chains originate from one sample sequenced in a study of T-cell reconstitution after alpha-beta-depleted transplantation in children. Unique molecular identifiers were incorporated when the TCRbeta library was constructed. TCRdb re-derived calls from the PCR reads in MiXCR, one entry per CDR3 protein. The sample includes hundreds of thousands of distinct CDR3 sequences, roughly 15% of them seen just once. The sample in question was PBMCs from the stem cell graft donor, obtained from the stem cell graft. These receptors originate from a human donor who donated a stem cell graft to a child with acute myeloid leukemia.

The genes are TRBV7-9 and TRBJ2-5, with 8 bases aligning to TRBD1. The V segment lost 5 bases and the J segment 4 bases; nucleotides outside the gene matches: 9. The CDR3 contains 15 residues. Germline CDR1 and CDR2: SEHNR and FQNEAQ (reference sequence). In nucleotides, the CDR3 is TGTGCCAGCAGCATCACAGGGGGACGAGGAGAGACCCAGTACTTC. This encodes CASSITGGRGETQYF.

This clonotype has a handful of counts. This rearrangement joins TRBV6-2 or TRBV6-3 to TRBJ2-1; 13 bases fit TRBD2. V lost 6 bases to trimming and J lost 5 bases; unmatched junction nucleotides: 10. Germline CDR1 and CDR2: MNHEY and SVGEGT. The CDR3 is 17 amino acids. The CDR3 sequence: CASSRFGLAGADNEQFF. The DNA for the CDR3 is TGTGCCAGCAGCCGTTTTGGACTAGCGGGGGCGGACAATGAGCAGTTCTTC.

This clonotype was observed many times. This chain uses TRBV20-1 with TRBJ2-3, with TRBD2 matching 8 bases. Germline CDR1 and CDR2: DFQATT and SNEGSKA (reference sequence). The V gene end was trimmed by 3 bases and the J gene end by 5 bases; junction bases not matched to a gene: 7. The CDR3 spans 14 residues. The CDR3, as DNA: TGCAGTGCTAGGGCGACTAGCGCCATAGATACGCAGTATTTT. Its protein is CSARATSAIDTQYF.

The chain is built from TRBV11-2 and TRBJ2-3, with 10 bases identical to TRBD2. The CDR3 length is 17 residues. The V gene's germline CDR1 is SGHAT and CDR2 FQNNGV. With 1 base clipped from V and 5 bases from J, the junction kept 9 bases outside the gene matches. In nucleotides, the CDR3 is TGTGCCAGCAGCTTAGTCCCAGCGGGGGGGTCAGTAGATACGCAGTATTTT. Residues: CASSLVPAGGSVDTQYF.

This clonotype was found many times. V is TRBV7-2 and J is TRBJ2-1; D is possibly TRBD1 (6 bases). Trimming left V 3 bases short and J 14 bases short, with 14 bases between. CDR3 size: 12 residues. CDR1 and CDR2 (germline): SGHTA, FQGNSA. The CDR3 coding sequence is TGTGCCAGCAGCTTGCCCGGGACATTGAAGTTCTTC. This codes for CASSLPGTLKFF.

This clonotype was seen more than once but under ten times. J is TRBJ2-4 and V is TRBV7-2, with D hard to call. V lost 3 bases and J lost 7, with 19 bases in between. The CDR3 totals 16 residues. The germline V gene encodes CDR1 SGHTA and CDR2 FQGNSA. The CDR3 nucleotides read TGTGCCAGCAGCTTGGTGACTGTGCCAAAAACGAACATTCAGTACTTC. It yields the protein CASSLVTVPKTNIQYF.

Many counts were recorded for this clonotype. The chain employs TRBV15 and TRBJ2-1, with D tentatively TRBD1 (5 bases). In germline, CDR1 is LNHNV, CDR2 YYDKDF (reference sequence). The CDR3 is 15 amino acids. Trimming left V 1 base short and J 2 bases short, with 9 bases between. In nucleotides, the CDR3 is TGTGCCACCAGCAGAGGTAGGGGCCCCTACAATGAGCAGTTCTTC. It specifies CATSRGRGPYNEQFF.

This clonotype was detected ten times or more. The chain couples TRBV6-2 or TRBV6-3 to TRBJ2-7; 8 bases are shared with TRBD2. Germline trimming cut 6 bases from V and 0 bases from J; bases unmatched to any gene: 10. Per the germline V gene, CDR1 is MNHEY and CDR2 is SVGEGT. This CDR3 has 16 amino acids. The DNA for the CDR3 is TGTGCCAGCAGCCTCGGGACTAGGAGAGCCTCCTACGAGCAGTACTTC. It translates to CASSLGTRRASYEQYF.

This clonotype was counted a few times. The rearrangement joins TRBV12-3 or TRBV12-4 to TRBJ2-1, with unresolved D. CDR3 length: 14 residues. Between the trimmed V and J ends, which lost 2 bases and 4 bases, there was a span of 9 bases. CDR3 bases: TGTGCCAGCAGTTTAAGGGAACATTACAATGAGCAGTTCTTC. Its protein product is CASSLREHYNEQFF.

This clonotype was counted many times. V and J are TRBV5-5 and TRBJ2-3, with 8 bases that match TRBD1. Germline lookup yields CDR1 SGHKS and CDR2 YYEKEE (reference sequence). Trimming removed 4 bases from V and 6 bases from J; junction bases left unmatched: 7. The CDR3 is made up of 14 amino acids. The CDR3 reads CASSSGQGSDTQYF. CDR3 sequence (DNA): TGTGCCAGCAGCAGCGGACAGGGATCGGATACGCAGTATTTT.

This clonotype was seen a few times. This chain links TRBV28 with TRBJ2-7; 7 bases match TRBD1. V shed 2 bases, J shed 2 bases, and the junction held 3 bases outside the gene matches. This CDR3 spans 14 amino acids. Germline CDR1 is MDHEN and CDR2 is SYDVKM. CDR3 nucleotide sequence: TGTGCCAGCAGTTTAACAGGGGCCACCTACGAGCAGTACGTC. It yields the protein CASSLTGATYEQYV.

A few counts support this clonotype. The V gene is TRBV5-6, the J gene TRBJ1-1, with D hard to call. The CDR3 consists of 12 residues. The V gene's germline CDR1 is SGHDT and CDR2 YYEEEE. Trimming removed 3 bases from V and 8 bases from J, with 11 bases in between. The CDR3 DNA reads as TGTGCCAGCAGCTGGTCGAAACGAGAAGCTTTCTTT. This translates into CASSWSKREAFF. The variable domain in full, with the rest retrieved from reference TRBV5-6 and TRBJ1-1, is DAGVTQSPTHLIKTRGQQVTLRCSPKSGHDTVSWYQQALGQGPQFIFQYYEEEERQRGNFPDRFSGHQFPNYSSELNVNALLLGDSALYLCASSWSKREAFFGQGTRLTVV.

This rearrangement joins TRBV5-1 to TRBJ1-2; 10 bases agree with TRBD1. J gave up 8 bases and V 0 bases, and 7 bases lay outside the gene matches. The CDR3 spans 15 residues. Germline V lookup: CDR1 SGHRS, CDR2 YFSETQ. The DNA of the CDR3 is TGCGCCAGCAGCTTGGTCGGGACAGGGGTAGACGGCTACACCTTC. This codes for CASSLVGTGVDGYTF.

The DNA of the CDR3 is TGTGCCACCAGTGATTACAGGGGGCCCTACAATGAGCAGTTCTTC. Protein: CATSDYRGPYNEQFF. This chain connects TRBV24-1 to TRBJ2-1; 9 bases fit TRBD1. Germline V gene sequence: CDR1 KGHDR, CDR2 SFDVKD. Germline trimming cut 2 bases from V and 2 bases from J; bases unmatched to any gene: 0. The CDR3 is 15 residues long.

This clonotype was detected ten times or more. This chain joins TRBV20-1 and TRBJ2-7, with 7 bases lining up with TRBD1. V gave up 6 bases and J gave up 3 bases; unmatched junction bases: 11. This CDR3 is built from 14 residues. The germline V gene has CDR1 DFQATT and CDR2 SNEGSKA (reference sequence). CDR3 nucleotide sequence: TGCAGTGCGCAAACCCGGGACAGCGTCTACGAGCAGTACTTC. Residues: CSAQTRDSVYEQYF.

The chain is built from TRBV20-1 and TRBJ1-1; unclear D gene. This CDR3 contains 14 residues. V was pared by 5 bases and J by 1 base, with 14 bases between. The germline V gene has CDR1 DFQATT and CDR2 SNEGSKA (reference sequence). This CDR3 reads CSADPVGSNTEAFF. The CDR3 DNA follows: TGCAGTGCTGATCCCGTTGGCTCGAACACTGAAGCTTTCTTT.

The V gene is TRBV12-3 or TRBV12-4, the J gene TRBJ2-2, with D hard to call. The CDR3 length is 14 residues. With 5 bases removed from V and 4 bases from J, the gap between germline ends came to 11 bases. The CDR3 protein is CASSPDGVTGELFF. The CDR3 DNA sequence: TGTGCCAGCAGTCCAGATGGAGTCACCGGGGAGCTGTTTTTT.

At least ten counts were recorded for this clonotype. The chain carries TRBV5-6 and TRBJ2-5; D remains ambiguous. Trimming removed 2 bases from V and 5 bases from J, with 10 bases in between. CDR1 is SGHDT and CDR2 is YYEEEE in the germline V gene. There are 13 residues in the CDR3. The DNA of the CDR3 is TGTGCCAGCAGCTTTAGTTTGGAGGAGACCCAGTACTTC. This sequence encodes CASSFSLEETQYF. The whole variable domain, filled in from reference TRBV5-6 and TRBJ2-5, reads DAGVTQSPTHLIKTRGQQVTLRCSPKSGHDTVSWYQQALGQGPQFIFQYYEEEERQRGNFPDRFSGHQFPNYSSELNVNALLLGDSALYLCASSFSLEETQYFGPGTRLLVL.

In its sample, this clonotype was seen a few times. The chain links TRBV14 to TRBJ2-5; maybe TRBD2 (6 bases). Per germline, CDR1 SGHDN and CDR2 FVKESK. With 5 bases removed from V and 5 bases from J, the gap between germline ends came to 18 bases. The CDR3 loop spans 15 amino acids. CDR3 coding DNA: TGTGCCAGCAGCAAAGGCCAGGGCGGGGCGGAGACCCAGTACTTC. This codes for CASSKGQGGAETQYF.

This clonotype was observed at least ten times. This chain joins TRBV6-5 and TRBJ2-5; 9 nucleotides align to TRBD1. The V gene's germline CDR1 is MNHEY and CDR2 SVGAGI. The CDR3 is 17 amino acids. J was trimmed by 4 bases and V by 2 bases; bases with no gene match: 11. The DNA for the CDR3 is TGTGCCAGCAGTTACGTGGGACAGGGAGGCGGTGCAGAGACCCAGTACTTC. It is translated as CASSYVGQGGGAETQYF.

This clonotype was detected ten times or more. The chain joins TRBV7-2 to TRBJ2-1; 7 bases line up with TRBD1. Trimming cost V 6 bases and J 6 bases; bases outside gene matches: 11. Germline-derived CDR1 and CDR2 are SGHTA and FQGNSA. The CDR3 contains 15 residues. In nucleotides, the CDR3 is TGTGCCAGCAGGGCCGGGACAGCAGCCTTCAATGAGCAGTTCTTC. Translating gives CASRAGTAAFNEQFF.

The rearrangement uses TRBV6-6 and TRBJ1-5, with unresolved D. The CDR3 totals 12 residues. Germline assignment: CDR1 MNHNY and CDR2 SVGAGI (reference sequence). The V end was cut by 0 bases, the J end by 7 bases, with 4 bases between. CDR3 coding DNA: TGTGCCAGCAGTTACTCGTTCCAGCCCCAGCATTTT. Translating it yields CASSYSFQPQHF.

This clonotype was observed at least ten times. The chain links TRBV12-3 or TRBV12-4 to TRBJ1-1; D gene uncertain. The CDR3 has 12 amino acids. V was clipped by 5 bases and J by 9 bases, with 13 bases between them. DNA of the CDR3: TGTGCCAGCAGTACCCAACGAAGGAAAGCTTTCTTT. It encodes CASSTQRRKAFF.

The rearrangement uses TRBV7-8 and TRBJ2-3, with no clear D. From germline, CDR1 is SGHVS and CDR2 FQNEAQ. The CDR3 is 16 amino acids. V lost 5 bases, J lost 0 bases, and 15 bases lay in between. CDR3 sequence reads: CASSPALTTSTDTQYF. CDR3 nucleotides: TGTGCCAGCAGCCCAGCGCTAACTACTAGCACAGATACGCAGTATTTT.

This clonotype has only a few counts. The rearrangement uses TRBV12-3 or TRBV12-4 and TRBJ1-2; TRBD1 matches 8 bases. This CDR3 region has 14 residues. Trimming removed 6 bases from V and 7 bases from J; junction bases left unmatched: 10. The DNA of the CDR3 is TGTGCCAGCAGCCCGACAGGGGCCGTGACTGGCTACACCTTC. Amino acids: CASSPTGAVTGYTF.

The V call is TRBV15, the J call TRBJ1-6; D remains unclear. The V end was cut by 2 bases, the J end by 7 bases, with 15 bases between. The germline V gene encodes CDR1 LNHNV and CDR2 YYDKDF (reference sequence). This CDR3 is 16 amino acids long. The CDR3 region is CATSRSRTVNNSPLHF. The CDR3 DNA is TGTGCCACCAGCAGATCAAGGACGGTGAACAATTCACCCCTCCACTTT.

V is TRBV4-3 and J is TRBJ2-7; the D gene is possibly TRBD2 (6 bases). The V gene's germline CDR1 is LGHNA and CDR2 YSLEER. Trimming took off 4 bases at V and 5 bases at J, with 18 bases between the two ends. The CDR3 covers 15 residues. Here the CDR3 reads CASSPREDLWDEQYF. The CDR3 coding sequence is TGCGCCAGCAGCCCGAGGGAGGACCTATGGGACGAGCAGTACTTC.